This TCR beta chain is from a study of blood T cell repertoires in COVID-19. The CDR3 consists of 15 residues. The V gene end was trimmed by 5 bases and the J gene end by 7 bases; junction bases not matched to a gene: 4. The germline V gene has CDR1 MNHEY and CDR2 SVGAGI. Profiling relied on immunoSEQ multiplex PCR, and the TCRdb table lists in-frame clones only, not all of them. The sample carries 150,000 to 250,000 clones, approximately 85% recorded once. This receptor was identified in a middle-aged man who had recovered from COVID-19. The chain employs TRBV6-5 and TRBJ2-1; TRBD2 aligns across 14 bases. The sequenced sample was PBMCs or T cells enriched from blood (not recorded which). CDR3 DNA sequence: TGTGCCAGCAGTCGACTAGCGGGAGGGGGGAATGAGCAGTTCTTC. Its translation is CASSRLAGGGNEQFF.